These 8 T cell receptor beta chains were all obtained from the same sample, sequenced in a study of blood T cell repertoires in COVID-19. Data came from immunoSEQ multiplex PCR; TCRdb stores just in-frame clones and leaves some out. The repertoire holds 100,000 to 150,000 clones, 82% seen once, with roughly an eighth in the top ten. Material: peripheral blood. The receptors shown here come from a human donor in a cohort sampled during active COVID-19.

In this sample, this clone turned up a few times. Other DNA sequences of this sample code for an identical CDR3. V is TRBV2 and J is TRBJ2-2; 9 nucleotides match TRBD2. With 8 bases clipped from V and 6 bases from J, the junction kept 13 bases outside the gene matches. The CDR3 is made up of 16 amino acids. CDR1 is SNHLY and CDR2 is FYNNEI in the germline V gene. The DNA of the CDR3 is TGTGCCAGCGACCGGGGTAGCGCGGGGGGGCCCGGGGAGCTGTTTTTT. It translates to CASDRGSAGGPGELFF.

This CDR3 is CASSAATGMETQYF. The CDR3 DNA is TGTGCCAGCAGTGCAGCGACAGGGATGGAGACCCAGTACTTC. The chain joins TRBV2 to TRBJ2-5; 7 positions agree with TRBD1. There are 14 residues in the CDR3. Germline CDR1 reads SNHLY; CDR2 reads FYNNEI. V lost 4 bases to trimming and J lost 5 bases; unmatched junction nucleotides: 7.

The chain joins TRBV6-5 to TRBJ1-2, with D unclear. Trimming left V 1 base short and J 1 base short, with 7 bases between. Germline V gene sequence: CDR1 MNHEY, CDR2 SVGAGI. The CDR3 is made up of 14 amino acids. The chain's CDR3 is CASSYYRNNYGYTF. CDR3 bases: TGTGCCAGCAGTTACTACAGAAATAACTATGGCTACACCTTC.

This rearrangement joins TRBV25-1 to TRBJ2-1; D possibly corresponds to TRBD2 (7 bases). V lost 1 base and J lost 9, with 19 bases in between. CDR3 length: 16 amino acids. Germline values: CDR1 MGHDK, CDR2 SYGVNS. The CDR3: CASSESTGGRFREQFF. The CDR3 DNA follows: TGTGCCAGCAGTGAATCTACCGGGGGGCGGTTTCGTGAGCAGTTCTTC.

The J gene is TRBJ1-2, the V gene TRBV10-3, with a tentative D call TRBD1 (6 bases). Deletions cut 8 bases from V and 5 bases from J, with 24 bases between. This CDR3 region has 16 residues. CDR1 and CDR2 from the germline V gene are ENHRY and SYGVKD. The CDR3 bases are TGTGCCATCCGTGGGGGGGCGGGGGCGTCCTCTTATGGCTACACCTTC. Translated, it gives CAIRGGAGASSYGYTF.

The J gene is TRBJ1-5, the V gene TRBV24-1; 8 positions agree with TRBD1. The CDR3 spans 14 residues. Germline values: CDR1 KGHDR, CDR2 SFDVKD. The trim removed 4 bases at V and 7 bases at J, leaving 5 bases unmatched. The CDR3, as DNA: TGTGCCACCAGTGACAACAGGGACAGGCAGCCCCAGCATTTT. This translates into CATSDNRDRQPQHF.

This chain connects TRBV3-1 (or the pseudogene TRBV3-2) to TRBJ2-5; 7 nucleotides match TRBD1. From germline, CDR1 is LGHDT and CDR2 YNNKEL (reference sequence). There are 15 residues in the CDR3. V shed 7 bases, J shed 2 bases, and the junction held 10 bases outside the gene matches. The DNA of the CDR3 is TGTGCCAGCACCGATCCCCTGGGACAGCAAGAGACCCAGTACTTC. It codes for CASTDPLGQQETQYF.

This chain links TRBV7-6 with TRBJ1-6, with D perhaps TRBD1 (6 bases). The germline V gene has CDR1 SGHVS and CDR2 FNYEAQ. This CDR3 contains 16 residues. Trimming left V 0 bases short and J 8 bases short, with 14 bases between. The CDR3: CASSLAPRTEDSPLHF. The DNA for the CDR3 is TGTGCCAGCAGCTTAGCGCCAAGGACAGAGGATTCACCCCTCCACTTT.